The present T cell receptor beta chain was sequenced within a study of shared clonotypes between healthy human individuals. Study context: Researchers assigned three CD4 naive, three CD4 memory, two CD8 naive and one CD8 memory plate to each donor. Study-wide points: For naive CD4 cells, 4.5% to 6.5% of clonotypes were shared across a few donors. Generally, naive subsets came out with larger estimated richness than memory subsets. Despite large depth, sorted-subset datasets appeared incompletely sequenced.

Note on this clone: Its antigen remains unidentified.

The repertoire was sequenced with immunoSEQ multiplex PCR; TCRdb's copy has only in-frame clones and lacks some. The sample has approximately 700,000 clones, about three quarters seen once. Material: memory CD4+ T cells sorted from blood. Subset meaning: CD45RA-negative fraction. This clonotype originated in a woman in her twenties or thirties in good health.

As DNA, the CDR3 is TGTGCCAGTAGTATTATCAGGGGCGAAACTGAAGCTTTCTTT. Translated, it gives CASSIIRGETEAFF. The chain uses TRBV19 and TRBJ1-1, with a tentative D call TRBD1 (6 bases). In germline, CDR1 is LNHDA, CDR2 SQIVND (reference sequence). This CDR3 contains 14 residues. The V end lost 3 bases, the J end lost 5 bases, and 13 bases lay between the germline ends.